The 6 T cell receptor beta chains in this list originate from one sample, sequenced in a study of T cell responses to AZD1222 COVID-19 vaccine (dated by TCRdb to about 2021). Receptor amplification or capture employed the immunoSEQ multiplex PCR assay. Imported from immuneACCESS, the table was reduced by TCRdb to in-frame sequences with V and J called. These copies leave out some clones; in studies compared against another copy, an unresolved V gene accounts for under half, and the cause of the remainder is not known. This sample comprises some 150,000 clones, approximately 89% of them detected only once. The ten largest make up about 15% of the sample. The time point label, as the study defines it: baseline before first vaccination. The sample was peripheral blood, taken on day 0 of AZD1222 vaccination. The receptor set was obtained from an adult in good health.

With respect to this clone: Other DNA variants within this sample encode the same CDR3. The rearrangement joins TRBV28 to TRBJ1-4; 8 bases match TRBD1. Trimming took 7 bases from V and 5 from J; bases not matched to a gene: 6. The CDR3 has 14 residues. In germline, CDR1 is MDHEN, CDR2 SYDVKM. The CDR3 coding sequence is TGTGCCAGCACCTTGACAGGGGTCAATGAAAAACTGTTTTTT. Protein: CASTLTGVNEKLFF.

The rearrangement joins TRBV7-2 to TRBJ2-3; D gene unclear. Germline lookup yields CDR1 SGHTA and CDR2 FQGNSA. V gave up 5 bases and J gave up 2 bases, with 8 bases separating them. The CDR3 has 13 residues. CDR3 sequence reads: CASSPNDTDTQYF. Written as DNA, the CDR3 is TGTGCCAGCAGCCCGAACGACACAGATACGCAGTATTTT.

V gene TRBV15 combines with J gene TRBJ2-6; D is perhaps TRBD1 (5 bases). Germline V gene sequence: CDR1 LNHNV, CDR2 YYDKDF (reference sequence). The CDR3 totals 16 residues. With 0 bases removed from V and 4 bases from J, the gap between germline ends came to 10 bases. This CDR3 is CATSRDRGSGANVLTF. The CDR3 DNA reads TGTGCCACCAGCAGAGATAGGGGCTCCGGGGCCAACGTCCTGACTTTC.

The V and J genes are TRBV19 and TRBJ2-6; TRBD1 matches at 7 bases. The CDR3 covers 18 residues. Germline V gene data show CDR1 as LNHDA and CDR2 as SQIVND (reference sequence). With 4 bases clipped from V and 1 base from J, the junction kept 10 bases outside the gene matches. The CDR3 sequence: CASSSQTGRRSGANVLTF. The DNA of the CDR3 is TGTGCCAGTAGTAGCCAGACAGGGCGGAGATCTGGGGCCAACGTCCTGACTTTC. The variable domain in full, with the rest retrieved from reference TRBV19 and TRBJ2-6, is DGGITQSPKYLFRKEGQNVTLSCEQNLNHDAMYWYRQDPGQGLRLIYYSQIVNDFQKGDIAEGYSVSREKKESFPLTVTSAQKNPTAFYLCASSSQTGRRSGANVLTFGAGSRLTVL.

The rearrangement uses TRBV7-9 and TRBJ1-1; D is perhaps TRBD1 (5 bases). The germline gives CDR1 SEHNR, CDR2 FQNEAQ (reference sequence). V dropped 1 base and J dropped 3 bases, with 12 bases sitting between them. This CDR3 region has 15 residues. For the CDR3, the DNA is TGTGCCAGCAGCTTAGGGGGCAGGAGCTACACTGAAGCTTTCTTT. It encodes CASSLGGRSYTEAFF.

V is TRBV10-2 and J is TRBJ2-5; 9 bases match TRBD1. The CDR3 has 17 amino acids. From germline, CDR1 is WSHSY and CDR2 SAAADI. The ends lost 0 bases at V and 0 bases at J; junction bases unmatched: 5. The CDR3 bases are TGCGCCAGCAGTGAGTCGATAGGGACAGGGTACCAAGAGACCCAGTACTTC. This encodes CASSESIGTGYQETQYF.